The 6 T cell receptor beta chains below were found in one sample sequenced in a study of T cells in localized non-small cell lung cancer. Only in-frame clones appear in the TCRdb table, and some are missing; sequencing was by immunoSEQ multiplex PCR. The sample includes approximately 50,000 clones, 70% to 90% seen only once; the top ten take approximately 2.4%. This material consisted of PBMCs, taken before any cancer treatment. These receptors were collected from a man between 40 and 69 years old with stage II lung adenocarcinoma.

The rearrangement uses TRBV5-1 and TRBJ1-4; the match to TRBD1 covers 8 bases. Germline V gene sequence: CDR1 SGHRS, CDR2 YFSETQ. The CDR3 length is 16 residues. Unmatched junction bases numbered 11, after V lost 2 bases and J lost 8 bases. This chain's CDR3 is CASSFEAGTGWEKLFF. The CDR3 coding sequence is TGCGCCAGCAGCTTTGAGGCGGGGACAGGATGGGAAAAACTGTTTTTT.

This chain links TRBV30 with TRBJ2-1, with TRBD2 matching over 13 bases. The CDR3 consists of 17 residues. V trimming: 0 bases; J trimming: 8 bases; junction bases outside the gene matches: 10. CDR1 is GTSNPN and CDR2 is SVGIG in the germline V gene (reference sequence). CDR3 bases: TGTGCCTGGAGTGTACCTGAGGGACTAGCGGGGTTCGATGAGCAGTTCTTC. It codes for CAWSVPEGLAGFDEQFF.

The V gene is TRBV6-5, the J gene TRBJ2-5; the D gene could be TRBD1 or TRBD2 (5 bases each). Trimming took off 2 bases at V and 5 bases at J, with 9 bases between the two ends. Germline loops: CDR1 MNHEY, CDR2 SVGAGI. The CDR3 is 13 amino acids. CDR3: CASSYGGGETQYF. The CDR3, as DNA: TGTGCCAGCAGTTACGGGGGTGGGGAGACCCAGTACTTC.

This clone was seen more than once but under ten times. V usage is TRBV5-1 and J usage is TRBJ1-2; perhaps TRBD1 as D (5 bases). V was clipped by 0 bases and J by 2 bases, with 11 bases between them. The germline gives CDR1 SGHRS, CDR2 YFSETQ. This CDR3 has 15 amino acids. This CDR3 reads CASSLDRRPNYGYTF. In DNA, the CDR3 is TGCGCCAGCAGCTTGGACAGGCGACCAAACTATGGCTACACCTTC.

Only one count was recorded for this clone. V gene TRBV10-3 combines with J gene TRBJ2-2; D is possibly TRBD1 or TRBD2 (5 bases each). Germline values: CDR1 ENHRY, CDR2 SYGVKD. The CDR3 has 17 amino acids. Trimming removed 0 bases from V and 2 bases from J, with 13 bases in between. The CDR3 DNA sequence: TGTGCCATCAGTGAGTCGGGCGCTGGGGGTAACACCGGGGAGCTGTTTTTT. Protein sequence: CAISESGAGGNTGELFF.

The chain recombines TRBV2 with TRBJ2-5; 9 bases map to TRBD1. The CDR3 is 14 amino acids. The V and J ends lost 6 bases and 1 base, in that order; junction bases with no gene match: 3. Germline V lookup: CDR1 SNHLY, CDR2 FYNNEI. The CDR3 sequence: CASRDRGGQETQYF. In DNA, the CDR3 is TGTGCCAGCAGGGACAGGGGAGGCCAAGAGACCCAGTACTTC. Full variable domain (outside the CDR3, taken from reference TRBV2 and TRBJ2-5): EPEVTQTPSHQVTQMGQEVILRCVPISNHLYFYWYRQILGQKVEFLVSFYNNEISEKSEIFDDQFSVERPDGSNFTLKIRSTKLEDSAMYFCASRDRGGQETQYFGPGTRLLVL.